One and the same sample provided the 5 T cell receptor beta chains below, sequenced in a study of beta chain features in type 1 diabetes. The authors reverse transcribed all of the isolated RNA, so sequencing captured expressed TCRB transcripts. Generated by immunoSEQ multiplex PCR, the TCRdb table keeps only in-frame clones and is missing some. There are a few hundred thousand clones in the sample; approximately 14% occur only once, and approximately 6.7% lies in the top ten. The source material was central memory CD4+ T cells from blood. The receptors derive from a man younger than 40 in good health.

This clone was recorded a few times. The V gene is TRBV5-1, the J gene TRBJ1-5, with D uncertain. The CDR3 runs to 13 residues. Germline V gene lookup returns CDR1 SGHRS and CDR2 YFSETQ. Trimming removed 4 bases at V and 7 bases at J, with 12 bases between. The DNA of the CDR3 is TGCGCCAGCAGCGCTGGGTTGTCCCAGCCCCAGCATTTT. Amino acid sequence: CASSAGLSQPQHF.

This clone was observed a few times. CDR3 DNA: TGTGCCAGCAGTTTTTCCCAGGGGTCACAAGAGACCCAGTACTTC. Its protein product is CASSFSQGSQETQYF. V is TRBV9 and J is TRBJ2-5; possibly TRBD1 for D (6 bases). Trimming shortened V by 5 bases and J by 2 bases, and 16 bases separated the two germline ends. The CDR3 consists of 15 residues. The germline V gene encodes CDR1 SGDLS and CDR2 YYNGEE.

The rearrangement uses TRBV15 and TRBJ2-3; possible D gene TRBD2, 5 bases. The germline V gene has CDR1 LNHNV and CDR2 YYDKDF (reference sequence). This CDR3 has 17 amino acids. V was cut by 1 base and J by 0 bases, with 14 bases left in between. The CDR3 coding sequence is TGTGCCACCAGCAGAGTCTTACAGACTACTAGCACAGATACGCAGTATTTT. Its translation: CATSRVLQTTSTDTQYF.

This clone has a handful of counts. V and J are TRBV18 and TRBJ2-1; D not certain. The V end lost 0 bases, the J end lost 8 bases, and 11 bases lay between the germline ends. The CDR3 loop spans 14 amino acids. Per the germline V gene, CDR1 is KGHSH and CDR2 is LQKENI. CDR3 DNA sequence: TGTGCCAGCTCACCACCGGGTCTGTCCGATGAGCAGTTCTTC. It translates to CASSPPGLSDEQFF. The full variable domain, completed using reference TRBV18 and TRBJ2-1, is NAGVMQNPRHLVRRRGQEARLRCSPMKGHSHVYWYRQLPEEGLKFMVYLQKENIIDESGMPKERFSAEFPKEGPSILRIQQVVRGDSAAYFCASSPPGLSDEQFFGPGTRLTVL.

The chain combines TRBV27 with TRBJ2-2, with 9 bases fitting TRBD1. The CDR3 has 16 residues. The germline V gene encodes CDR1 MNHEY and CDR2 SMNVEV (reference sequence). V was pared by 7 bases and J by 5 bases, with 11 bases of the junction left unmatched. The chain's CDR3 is CASTWGTGPRTGELFF. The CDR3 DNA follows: TGTGCCAGCACCTGGGGGACAGGGCCTCGGACCGGGGAGCTGTTTTTT.